This is a list of T cell receptor beta chains from one sample in a study of blood T cell repertoires in COVID-19. Repertoires were generated with immunoSEQ multiplex PCR, while TCRdb's copy carries only in-frame clones and drops some. The data contain 160,000 or so clones, roughly 84% of them singletons. Source material: PBMCs or T cells enriched from blood (not recorded which). All receptors come from a man aged 50-60 years who had recovered from COVID-19. Each CDR3 is given with its conserved first and last residue. Fields, in order: clone size, J gene, V gene, D gene, CDR3 DNA, CDR3 protein. D genes are given only for firm matches. Clone size is stated in some rows and not others, as once, few, many or a class when expanded.

- TRBJ2-7 TRBV3-1/TRBV3-2 - TGTGCCAGCAGCCAAGTGGGGGGAACTTACTCCTACGAGCAGTACTTC CASSQVGGTYSYEQYF
- TRBJ1-3 TRBV11-2 TRBD1 TGTGCCAGCAGCTTAGGACAGGGCGGTGGAAACACCATATATTTT CASSLGQGGGNTIYF
- TRBJ1-3 TRBV7-6 - TGTGCCAGCAGCTTAGAGGCAGGGTCTGGAAACACCATATATTTT CASSLEAGSGNTIYF
- TRBJ1-6 TRBV2 - TGTGCCAGCAGTGAATGGTGGGACAATGTGTCGCCCCTCCACTTT CASSEWWDNVSPLHF
- TRBJ1-4 TRBV5-1 - TGCGCCAGCAGCCCCCGTTCTGGCAATGAAAAACTGTTTTTT CASSPRSGNEKLFF
once TRBJ1-1 TRBV13 - TGTGCCAGCAGCTTATACAGGTTGAACACTGAAGCTTTCTTT CASSLYRLNTEAFF
- TRBJ2-5 TRBV11-2 - TGTGCCAGCAGAGTAGGGGGGGGAGAGACCCAGTACTTC CASRVGGGETQYF
once TRBJ1-1 TRBV3-1/TRBV3-2 TRBD1 TGTGCCAGCAGCCAAGCGGGACAGTACACTGAAGCTTTCTTT CASSQAGQYTEAFF
- TRBJ2-1 TRBV15 TRBD2 TGTGCCACCAGCAGAGGGACTAGCGGGGGATTAAATGAGCAGTTCTTC CATSRGTSGGLNEQFF
- TRBJ1-6 TRBV3-1/TRBV3-2 TRBD1 TGTGCCAGCAGCCACGGGACAGGGGGTTCACCCCTCCACTTT CASSHGTGGSPLHF
- TRBJ2-5 TRBV7-2 TRBD2 TGTGCCAGCAGCTTAGTCAGCGGGGGGGCCAGGGAGACCCAGTACTTC CASSLVSGGARETQYF
- TRBJ1-4 TRBV20-1 - TGCAGTGCTAGATCCGACGGCGACTTGTTTTTT CSARSDGDLFF
- TRBJ2-7 TRBV30 TRBD1 TGTGCCTGGACGACAGGGGGCGAGCAGTACTTC CAWTTGGEQYF
- TRBJ2-7 TRBV6-5 - TGTGCCAGCGGATCAGGGGTGCGCGAGCAGTACTTC CASGSGVREQYF
once TRBJ2-7 TRBV19 TRBD1 TGTGCCAGTAGTACCGTTACAGGGGTCGAGCAGTACTTC CASSTVTGVEQYF
once TRBJ2-1 TRBV11-2 - - CASSFGPGLLPYNEQFF
- TRBJ1-6 TRBV5-8 - TGTGCCAGCACCTTCGACAGTAGTTATTCACCCCTCCACTTT CASTFDSSYSPLHF
- TRBJ1-4 TRBV10-2 - TGCGCCAGCAGTGAATCGGGGGGCGTGGAAAAACTGTTTTTT CASSESGGVEKLFF
- TRBJ2-3 TRBV9 - TGTGCCAGCAGCCCTTTGAGAAGCACAGATACGCAGTATTTT CASSPLRSTDTQYF
- TRBJ2-1 TRBV11-2 TRBD1 TGTGCCATAGACAGGGCGACCCCCTACAATGAGCAGTTCTTC CAIDRATPYNEQFF
once TRBJ2-7 TRBV18 - TGTGCCAGCTCACCCGCCGGGGGACTTGGGATCTACGAGCAGTACTTC CASSPAGGLGIYEQYF
- TRBJ1-1 TRBV6-5 - TGTGCCAGCGAGAACACAGTCGGCACTGAAGCTTTCTTT CASENTVGTEAFF
- TRBJ2-7 TRBV7-9 - TGTGCCAGCAGCTTAGCGATGAGACTAGATTACGAGCAGTACTTC CASSLAMRLDYEQYF
- TRBJ2-5 TRBV2 TRBD2 TGTGCCAGCAGACCCGGACTAGCGGGGGCTTCACAGTACTTC CASRPGLAGASQYF
- TRBJ2-3 TRBV7-8 TRBD2 TGTGCCAGCAGCCACCGGCGGCCGCGGGGGGAGCGCACAGATACGCAGTATTTT CASSHRRPRGERTDTQYF
- TRBJ1-2 TRBV10-3 TRBD1 TGTGCCATCAGTTGGGGACAGGGGGTCTCTGGCTACACCTTC CAISWGQGVSGYTF
- TRBJ1-4 TRBV9 - TGTGCCAGCAGCGTGGGTAGCGAAAAACTGTTTTTT CASSVGSEKLFF
few TRBJ1-2 TRBV4-1 - TGCGCCAGCAGCCAAGTCAGGGACAAACACATTGGGGTCTATGGCTACACCTTC CASSQVRDKHIGVYGYTF
- TRBJ1-6 TRBV7-6 TRBD1 TGTGCCAGCAGCGAGAGCCGGGACAGAAGAAATTCACCCCTCCACTTT CASSESRDRRNSPLHF
- TRBJ1-2 TRBV18 TRBD1 TGTGCCAGCTCACCAGGGACAGGGTTCTATGGCTACACCTTC CASSPGTGFYGYTF
- TRBJ2-5 TRBV7-2 TRBD2 TGTGCCAGCAGCTTTCTAGCGGGGGGAATACAAGAGACCCAGTACTTC CASSFLAGGIQETQYF
- TRBJ1-2 TRBV5-1 TRBD1 TGCGCCAGCAGCCCGGGACAGGGTTATGGCTACACCTTC CASSPGQGYGYTF
- TRBJ2-2 TRBV3-1/TRBV3-2 - TGTGCCAGCAGCCAAGAGATCCAGGGGACCGGGGAGCTGTTTTTT CASSQEIQGTGELFF
- TRBJ1-2 TRBV5-1 TRBD1 TGCGCCAGCAGCTTACGACAGGGCGGTGGCTACACCTTC CASSLRQGGGYTF
- TRBJ2-1 TRBV7-6 TRBD2 TGTGCCAGCAGCTTTCTTTTAGCGGGGGGGCCTAAGAACAATGAGCAGTTCTTC CASSFLLAGGPKNNEQFF
- TRBJ1-2 TRBV28 - TGTGCCAGCAGCGTCGAGATCCTCCCTAGTGGCTACACCTTC CASSVEILPSGYTF
once TRBJ2-4 TRBV3-1/TRBV3-2 - TGTGCCAGCAGCAGACTGGAAAACATTCAGTACTTC CASSRLENIQYF
- TRBJ1-5 TRBV6-6 - TGTGCCAGCAGGAAAGGACAGTATAGCAATCAGCCCCAGCATTTT CASRKGQYSNQPQHF
- TRBJ2-3 TRBV5-4 TRBD1 TGTGCCAGCAGCCCAAAAGGGACAGGGCTAGATACGCAGTATTTT CASSPKGTGLDTQYF
- TRBJ1-4 TRBV5-4 - TGTGCCAGCAGCCCAGGCAGCTCAACTAATGAAAAACTGTTTTTT CASSPGSSTNEKLFF
- TRBJ1-6 TRBV5-8 - TGTGCCAGCAGCTTCCCAAACAGGGATTATAATTCACCCCTCCACTTT CASSFPNRDYNSPLHF
- TRBJ1-3 TRBV19 - TGTGCCAGTAGTACGAAGGGACTTTTTTCGTCTGGAAACACCATATATTTT CASSTKGLFSSGNTIYF
- TRBJ1-1 TRBV6-1 TRBD1 TGTGCCAGCAGTCAACAGGGGACGAACACTGAAGCTTTCTTT CASSQQGTNTEAFF
- TRBJ2-3 TRBV5-1 - TGCGCCAGCAGCTTAGACGGGGGGCCGACAGATACGCAGTATTTT CASSLDGGPTDTQYF
- TRBJ2-1 TRBV6-5 TRBD1 TGTGCCAGCAGACAGGGGTGGGCAGATGAGCAGTTCTTC CASRQGWADEQFF
- TRBJ2-3 TRBV3-1/TRBV3-2 - TGTGCCAGCAGCCAAGGCACTGGAGATACGCAGTATTTT CASSQGTGDTQYF
- TRBJ1-2 TRBV10-3 - TGTGCCAGCGGATTGGACAGTTGGTATGGCTACACCTTC CASGLDSWYGYTF
- TRBJ1-2 TRBV7-2 - TGTGCCAGCAGCTTAGTGGGCCCAGCTACAGACATCTATGGCTACACCTTC CASSLVGPATDIYGYTF
once TRBJ1-1 TRBV5-5 TRBD1 TGTGCCAGCAGCCCTAGGACAGGGGGCAACACTGAAGCTTTCTTT CASSPRTGGNTEAFF
- TRBJ2-5 TRBV4-1 TRBD2 TGCGCCAGCAGCCAGCGGGGGGGCCTCCAAGAGACCCAGTACTTC CASSQRGGLQETQYF
- TRBJ1-2 TRBV7-9 - TGTGCCAGCAGCTTATCCCGGGGTTTAGGCTACACCTTC CASSLSRGLGYTF
- TRBJ1-5 TRBV19 - TGTGCCAGTAGCAGGGACATTAATCAGCCCCAGCATTTT CASSRDINQPQHF
- TRBJ2-7 TRBV9 TRBD1 TGTGCCAGCAGTTGGGGGACAGGGGCCTACGAGCAGTACTTC CASSWGTGAYEQYF
- TRBJ1-6 TRBV5-5 - TGTGCCAGCGAAGCAGGGATTAATAATTCACCCCTCCACTTT CASEAGINNSPLHF
- TRBJ1-3 TRBV28 - TGTGCCAGCAGTTTGACAGGTCTGAGACTCTCTGGAAACACCATATATTTT CASSLTGLRLSGNTIYF
- TRBJ1-4 TRBV7-8 - TGTGCCAGCACCCAGAGGGGAGGGGACGAAAAACTGTTTTTT CASTQRGGDEKLFF
- TRBJ1-2 TRBV10-3 - TGTGCCATCAGGGGGGAGGCCGACTATGGCTACACCTTC CAIRGEADYGYTF